Below are 12 T cell receptor beta chains sequenced from a single sample in a study of T cells expressing NK-cell markers. TCRdb reanalyzed the 5' RACE reads, giving one entry per CDR3 protein sequence and no DNA. In all, the sample yields hundreds of thousands of distinct CDR3 sequences. The sequenced sample was blood T cells: a sorted CD56 or NKG2C T cell subset, CD4+ or CD8+ T cells, or bulk PBMC T cells (not recorded which). The receptors derive from a woman between 18 and 69 years old in good health.

The gene calls are TRBV28 and TRBJ2-7; TCRdb names TRBD1, which stays unverified in the absence of DNA. Germline V gene lookup returns CDR1 MDHEN and CDR2 SYDVKM. There are 15 residues in the CDR3. This CDR3 is CASRSGPQGRGEQYF.

J is TRBJ2-1 and V is TRBV14. Germline V gene sequence: CDR1 SGHDN, CDR2 FVKESK. The CDR3 totals 12 residues. The CDR3 loop is CASSHLQNEQLF.

The chain couples TRBV12-3 or TRBV12-4 to TRBJ2-4. This CDR3 has 14 amino acids. The CDR3 here is CASSTKLQKNIQYF.

This CDR3 reads CASSSVAGTGVNEQYF. This rearrangement joins TRBV5-1 to TRBJ2-7; TCRdb names TRBD1, which stays unverified in the absence of DNA. The length of the CDR3 is 16 residues. The V gene's germline CDR1 is SGHRS and CDR2 YFSETQ.

The rearrangement joins TRBV4-3 to TRBJ2-2; TCRdb outputs TRBD1, but without DNA this stays unchecked. This CDR3 is built from 17 residues. Looked up from germline, CDR1 is LGHNA and CDR2 is YSLEER. Here the CDR3 reads CASSQSKTGGDTGELFF.

This rearrangement joins TRBV2 to TRBJ2-3; TCRdb reports TRBD1, a call that lacks DNA to check it against. In germline, CDR1 is SNHLY, CDR2 FYNNEI. This CDR3 comprises 14 residues. CDR3 loop: CASRARGVADTQYF.

The rearrangement joins TRBV25-1 to TRBJ2-1; the TRBD2 assignment by TCRdb is unverifiable without DNA. Germline CDR1 and CDR2: MGHDK and SYGVNS. The CDR3 loop spans 16 amino acids. The CDR3 sequence is CASSGGTSGINNEQFF.

V and J are TRBV20-1 and TRBJ2-3; checking the TCRdb D call of TRBD2 is not possible without DNA. The CDR3 is 15 residues long. The germline V gene encodes CDR1 DFQATT and CDR2 SNEGSKA (reference sequence). The CDR3 reads CSVESEREATDTQYF.

This sequence joins TRBV28 and TRBJ2-7; TCRdb reports TRBD1, a call that lacks DNA to check it against. Germline-derived CDR1 and CDR2 are MDHEN and SYDVKM. The CDR3 runs 15 residues. The CDR3 protein is CASNYRDRVDHEQYF.

This chain uses TRBV5-6 with TRBJ2-3; TCRdb gives TRBD1 as the D gene, but with no DNA this cannot be confirmed. CDR1 and CDR2 from the germline V gene are SGHDT and YYEEEE. The CDR3 runs 16 residues. The CDR3 is CASSSPGHTGTDTQYF.

The rearrangement joins TRBV3-1 to TRBJ2-1; without DNA, the TCRdb call of TRBD1 cannot be checked. There are 15 residues in the CDR3. Germline lookup yields CDR1 LGHDT and CDR2 YNNKEL (reference sequence). CDR3 loop: CASSSGTGGLNEQFF.

The chain recombines TRBV12-3 or TRBV12-4 with TRBJ2-3; without DNA, the TCRdb call of TRBD1 cannot be checked. The CDR3 has 14 amino acids. The CDR3 protein is CASSPNARGDTQYF.